This T cell receptor beta chain was captured in a study of T cells in localized non-small cell lung cancer. Findings and limits, study-wide: Highest T cell clonality was seen in uninvolved adjacent lung, surpassing that measured in tumor. Because sequencing included only one region (of the tumor), heterogeneity remains possible. Median approximately 58 top-100 tumor clones were shared with paired adjacent lung.

Here immunoSEQ multiplex PCR was the method, and the copy in TCRdb shows in-frame clones only, minus some. This sample has about 27,000 clones, with about nine tenths found just once. On this clone: Its antigen remains unknown.

Looked up from germline, CDR1 is SGDLS and CDR2 is YYNGEE. This CDR3 region has 17 residues. The V end was cut by 0 bases, the J end by 2 bases, with 14 bases between. The chain employs TRBV9 and TRBJ2-2; a weak D match, TRBD2 (6 bases). This receptor was identified in a woman aged 40-69 years with stage I lung adenocarcinoma. Here the sequenced sample was peripheral blood, taken before any cancer treatment. In nucleotides, the CDR3 is TGTGCCAGCAGCGTAGCAGGCTTGGCGGGAAACACCGGGGAGCTGTTTTTT. Translating gives CASSVAGLAGNTGELFF.